Listed below are T cell receptor beta chains from one sample, sequenced in a study of response to subunit inactivated influenza vaccine. TCRdb recomputed calls from the RT-PCR reads with MiXCR, one row per CDR3 protein. The sample consists of about 500,000 distinct CDR3 sequences, more than 15% of them appearing once. The sequencing used CD4+ T cells sorted from PBMCs, collected about 23 months after vaccination. The receptors originated from a man aged 45-69 years who received an inactivated influenza vaccine. Both conserved end residues are part of each CDR3. D genes are given only for firm matches.

TRBD1	TRBV7-2	CASSLAPGQGNSEQFF
NA	TRBV29-1	CSVGPSLYNEQFF
TRBD2	TRBV20-1	CSARRTSGPNEQFF
NA	TRBV29-1	CARDGQFF
NA	TRBV7-2	CASSLAASSGNTIYF
TRBD1	TRBV7-8	CASSRPGTGAGAFF
TRBD1	TRBV7-8	CASSTKPGQGLNQPQHF
NA	TRBV6-5	CASSYRVSSYNEQFF
NA	TRBV7-2	CASSLPKVRSTDTQYF
NA	TRBV29-1	CSVGKGGDGYTF
NA	TRBV19	CASSPRAGAITDTQYF
TRBD2	TRBV9	CASSGTSGGTGELFF
NA	TRBV6-5	CASSYSKKLSPLHF
TRBD1	TRBV5-1	CASSSTGGSYGYTF
NA	TRBV20-1	CSAKSNPGVAQYF
NA	TRBV7-8	CASSLAWARDEKLFF
TRBD1	TRBV6-9	CASNWTGKQFF
NA	TRBV10-3	CAISEPGLEQYF
NA	TRBV7-9	CASSAVSGYYNEQFF
TRBD2	TRBV5-1	CASSLTGTSGNLAYNEQFF
TRBD1	TRBV27	CASGQRDRAYEQYF
NA	TRBV6-2/TRBV6-3	CASRSPGYGTYEQYF
NA	TRBV12-3/TRBV12-4	CASSPPGQGDAFF
TRBD2	TRBV10-3	CASAPSGGHTGELFF
NA	TRBV20-1	CSARSRTKNTGELFF
NA	TRBV20-1	CSARDPGPLDEQFF
TRBD2	TRBV25-1	CASTYRGGHHNEQFF
TRBD1	TRBV27	CASSLRPRDSEKLFF
NA	TRBV20-1	CSAPKGGKNGYTF
NA	TRBV14	CASSQVFAYEQYF
NA	TRBV20-1	CSARVRVKETQYF
NA	TRBV6-5	CASSYPWTGTDTQYF
NA	TRBV7-2	CASSLGTGGLYGYTF
NA	TRBV6-1	CASRVGGNRRSNQPQHF
TRBD2	TRBV2	CASTLTSGTSYEQYF
TRBD2	TRBV30	CAWSTGTSGADTQYF
NA	TRBV7-2	CASSHGLYGPPDEQFF
NA	TRBV2	CASSDRGPPTEAFF
NA	TRBV3-1	CASSQDFGGPGEQFF
NA	TRBV10-3	CAIRGPPGRILNTGELFF
TRBD2	TRBV2	CASSGLAGGKDTQYF
NA	TRBV2	CASSVRETQYF
NA	TRBV2	CASSEARENTQYF
NA	TRBV12-3/TRBV12-4	CASNPSGRIYNEQFF
NA	TRBV6-2/TRBV6-3	CASRRDTGLIGNIQYF
NA	TRBV6-2/TRBV6-3	CASRVSGRYGYTF
NA	TRBV5-5	CASSLRGADEAFF
NA	TRBV14	CASSPRLSRPYNEQFF
NA	TRBV20-1	CSATTAQKSEKLFF
NA	TRBV15	CATSSDTRETQYF